The 25 T cell receptor beta chains presented below share a single source sample, sequenced in a study of blood T cells in healthy people across ages. The use of a sample-barcoded 5' primer and a J-beta primer mix characterized a second PCR of roughly 6 to 11 cycles. Using its own MiXCR run on the 5' RACE reads, TCRdb lists one record per CDR3 protein. This table has about 1.5 million distinct CDR3 sequences, around two fifths appearing once. Material: blood. The receptors shown here come from a woman aged 18-29 years in good health.

This clonotype occurred a few times. The chain carries TRBV4-1 and TRBJ2-3; 11 bases line up with TRBD2. Looked up from germline, CDR1 is MGHRA and CDR2 is YSYEKL. There are 18 residues in the CDR3. Trimming removed 1 base from V and 2 bases from J; junction bases left unmatched: 8. In DNA, the CDR3 is TGCGCCAGCAGCCAAGCTCCGGCTAGCGGGGGGTACACAGATACGCAGTATTTT. Its translation: CASSQAPASGGYTDTQYF.

The chain employs TRBV7-7 and TRBJ2-5, with 8 bases lining up with TRBD2. In germline, CDR1 is SSHAT, CDR2 FNYEAQ (reference sequence). This CDR3 contains 17 residues. Trimming took 6 bases from V and 3 from J; bases not matched to a gene: 15. CDR3 DNA: TGTGCCAGCAGTCGAGGGGGAGCGGGAGCCTCCAAAGAGACCCAGTACTTC. It translates to CASSRGGAGASKETQYF. Full variable domain (outside the CDR3, taken from reference TRBV7-7 and TRBJ2-5): GAGVSQSPRYKVTKRGQDVTLRCDPISSHATLYWYQQALGQGPEFLTYFNYEAQPDKSGLPSDRFSAERPEGSISTLTIQRTEQRDSAMYRCASSRGGAGASKETQYFGPGTRLLVL.

The chain joins TRBV2 to TRBJ1-2; D remains ambiguous. CDR1 and CDR2 (germline): SNHLY, FYNNEI. V dropped 7 bases and J dropped 5 bases, with 14 bases sitting between them. This CDR3 is 13 amino acids long. This CDR3 is CASKGPGEYGYTF. The CDR3 coding sequence is TGTGCCAGCAAGGGCCCCGGGGAGTATGGCTACACCTTC.

The V call is TRBV20-1, the J call TRBJ2-7; 9 bases fit TRBD1. In germline, CDR1 is DFQATT, CDR2 SNEGSKA (reference sequence). Unmatched junction bases numbered 9, after V lost 6 bases and J lost 6 bases. The length of the CDR3 is 13 residues. In DNA form, the CDR3 reads TGCAGTGCCCCACCGGGACAGGGTTCCGAGCAGTACTTC. It is translated as CSAPPGQGSEQYF.

In the case of this clonotype: One end of the junction fails to match germline, which may point to a read error. CDR3 loop: CVSSHYPGGSYEQYF. CDR3 sequence (DNA): TGTGTCAGCAGCCATTACCCCGGGGGCTCCTACGAGCAGTACTTC. V and J are TRBV14 and TRBJ2-7; a possible D gene is TRBD2 (6 bases). The length of the CDR3 is 15 residues. Germline CDR1 is SGHDN and CDR2 is FVKESK.

J is TRBJ1-4 and V is TRBV10-3; D remains ambiguous. The V end was cut by 8 bases, the J end by 0 bases, with 10 bases between. The CDR3 has 14 amino acids. Germline CDR1 reads ENHRY; CDR2 reads SYGVKD. The CDR3: CAIRATATNEKLFF. The CDR3 DNA reads as TGTGCCATCCGTGCCACTGCAACTAATGAAAAACTGTTTTTT.

This clonotype has just one count. The chain links TRBV6-2 or TRBV6-3 to TRBJ2-5; the D gene could be TRBD1 or TRBD2 (6 bases each). V was pared by 2 bases and J by 1 base, with 20 bases between. The germline CDR1 and CDR2 sequences are MNHEY and SVGEGT. The CDR3 has 18 residues. The DNA of the CDR3 is TGTGCCAGCAGTTACGTCTTGGGGATCGGGGGCCTCCAAGAGACCCAGTACTTC. Translation gives CASSYVLGIGGLQETQYF.

This clonotype was found a few times. CDR3 in DNA: TGTGCCAGCACCGGGGCGGGCGAGCAGTACTTC. Translating gives CASTGAGEQYF. The V gene is TRBV12-3 or TRBV12-4, the J gene TRBJ2-7; D might be TRBD1 or TRBD2, each matching 5 bases. This CDR3 contains 11 residues. The V gene lost 7 bases and the J gene lost 6 bases, with 10 bases spanning the gap.

V usage is TRBV3-1 and J usage is TRBJ2-7, with TRBD1 matching 10 bases. This CDR3 is 15 amino acids long. The germline CDR1 and CDR2 sequences are LGHDT and YNNKEL (reference sequence). With 4 bases clipped from V and 2 bases from J, the junction kept 5 bases outside the gene matches. The DNA for the CDR3 is TGTGCCAGCAGCCGACAGGGGGCGGCGCCCTACGAGCAGTACTTC. Its translation: CASSRQGAAPYEQYF.

V and J are TRBV30 and TRBJ2-5, with no clear D. Looked up from germline, CDR1 is GTSNPN and CDR2 is SVGIG (reference sequence). Trimming cost V 3 bases and J 0 bases, with 8 bases left between them. This CDR3 region has 13 residues. For the CDR3, the DNA is TGTGCCTGGAGCTTGACCCACCAAGAGACCCAGTACTTC. This sequence encodes CAWSLTHQETQYF.

This clonotype showed up just a few times. The CDR3 DNA is TGTGCCAGCAGTTCGGGACAGATCATGAACACTGAAGCTTTCTTT. It yields the protein CASSSGQIMNTEAFF. The chain joins TRBV27 to TRBJ1-1, with 7 bases fitting TRBD1. The germline V gene encodes CDR1 MNHEY and CDR2 SMNVEV (reference sequence). Trimming took 4 bases from V and 0 from J; bases not matched to a gene: 5. The CDR3 loop spans 15 amino acids.

This chain joins TRBV7-9 and TRBJ1-2, with 10 bases aligning to TRBD1. Germline V gene sequence: CDR1 SEHNR, CDR2 FQNEAQ (reference sequence). The CDR3 has 15 amino acids. J was trimmed by 7 bases and V by 5 bases; bases with no gene match: 10. DNA of the CDR3: TGTGCCAGCAGCCAAAAACCGGGACAGGGGTTTGGCTACACCTTC. Its translation is CASSQKPGQGFGYTF.

The chain has TRBV20-1 and TRBJ2-3; perhaps TRBD2 as D (5 bases). The germline V and J ends were trimmed by 1 base and 4 bases, with 18 bases remaining between them. CDR1 and CDR2 from the germline V gene are DFQATT and SNEGSKA (reference sequence). This CDR3 comprises 16 residues. As DNA, the CDR3 is TGCAGTGCTAGAGGTTTGGCTAGCTCAGCACCAGATACGCAGTATTTT. It yields the protein CSARGLASSAPDTQYF.

This sequence joins TRBV12-5 and TRBJ1-2; D perhaps matches TRBD1 (6 bases). Trimming shortened V by 3 bases and J by 6 bases, and 11 bases separated the two germline ends. Germline V gene data show CDR1 as LGHNT and CDR2 as FRNRAP. The CDR3 loop spans 13 amino acids. For the CDR3, the DNA is TGTGCTAGTGGTTTTAAGGGGGAGGATGGCTACACCTTC. Translating it yields CASGFKGEDGYTF.

This clonotype showed up just once. The gene calls are TRBV6-5 and TRBJ2-2; 8 bases agree with TRBD1. Trimming took 2 bases from V and 4 from J; bases not matched to a gene: 12. In germline, CDR1 is MNHEY, CDR2 SVGAGI. This CDR3 is built from 18 residues. The CDR3 nucleotides are TGTGCCAGCAGTTACCTTATTAGGGGACAGGTTGGCACCGGGGAGCTGTTTTTT. Translation gives CASSYLIRGQVGTGELFF.

This clonotype was found a few times. The J gene is TRBJ2-5, the V gene TRBV29-1; D uncertain. Trimming took off 8 bases at V and 4 bases at J, with 8 bases between the two ends. The CDR3 consists of 10 residues. Looked up from germline, CDR1 is SQVTM and CDR2 is ANQGSEA. This CDR3 reads CSTKGETQYF. CDR3 coding DNA: TGCAGCACAAAGGGAGAGACCCAGTACTTC.

V usage is TRBV27 and J usage is TRBJ2-7; D might be TRBD1 or TRBD2, each matching 6 bases. Germline CDR1 reads MNHEY; CDR2 reads SMNVEV (reference sequence). V was clipped by 2 bases and J by 4 bases, with 18 bases between them. CDR3 length equals 16 residues. CDR3 sequence reads: CASSLVMRGRSYEQYF. The CDR3, as DNA: TGTGCCAGCAGTTTAGTGATGAGGGGGAGGTCATACGAGCAGTACTTC.

The chain combines TRBV7-2 with TRBJ1-2, with 10 bases identical to TRBD1. V lost 5 bases, J lost 1 base, and 10 bases stayed unmatched. Germline V gene sequence: CDR1 SGHTA, CDR2 FQGNSA. This CDR3 is built from 17 residues. The CDR3, as DNA: TGTGCCAGCAGCCTCGGGACAGGGGTTTTATTTAACTATGGCTACACCTTC. This gives the protein CASSLGTGVLFNYGYTF.

The chain uses TRBV6-1 and TRBJ2-3, with D maybe TRBD1 (5 bases). The length of the CDR3 is 16 residues. Trimming took 6 bases from V and 3 from J, leaving 19 bases between them. Germline CDR1 reads MNHNS; CDR2 reads SASEGT. CDR3 DNA sequence: TGTGCCAGCAGGCCAAGACAAAAAGGGGCAACAGATACGCAGTATTTT. This sequence encodes CASRPRQKGATDTQYF.

This clonotype was seen a few times. The chain links TRBV11-2 to TRBJ2-1; 7 nucleotides match TRBD2. V lost 1 base to trimming and J lost 8 bases; unmatched junction nucleotides: 14. This CDR3 comprises 17 residues. Germline V gene lookup returns CDR1 SGHAT and CDR2 FQNNGV. DNA for the CDR3: TGTGCCAGCAGCTTAGGGATGATGTGGGAGGGCGTCGATGAGCAGTTCTTC. Translating gives CASSLGMMWEGVDEQFF.

The chain employs TRBV7-2 and TRBJ1-1; 10 bases fit TRBD1. Germline CDR1 is SGHTA and CDR2 is FQGNSA. The CDR3 length is 11 residues. The trim removed 5 bases at V and 11 bases at J, leaving 2 bases unmatched. The CDR3 protein is CASSGTGAAFF. CDR3 in DNA: TGTGCCAGCAGCGGGACAGGGGCTGCTTTCTTT. Looking up the rest from reference TRBV7-2 and TRBJ1-1 gives the full variable domain: GAGVSQSPSNKVTEKGKDVELRCDPISGHTALYWYRQSLGQGLEFLIYFQGNSAPDKSGLPSDRFSAERTGGSVSTLTIQRTQQEDSAVYLCASSGTGAAFFGQGTRLTVV.

The chain has TRBV12-3 or TRBV12-4 and TRBJ2-5; D unclear. The length of the CDR3 is 11 residues. V was shortened by 3 bases and J by 11 bases, with 10 bases between the two germline ends. DNA of the CDR3: TGTGCCAGCAGTTTTATGGATGAGCAGTACTTC. Translation: CASSFMDEQYF.

This clonotype has just a few counts. The V and J genes are TRBV5-1 and TRBJ1-1; 7 positions match TRBD1. This CDR3 region has 15 residues. V shed 4 bases, J shed 0 bases, and the junction held 6 bases outside the gene matches. Germline V gene sequence: CDR1 SGHRS, CDR2 YFSETQ. The CDR3 loop is CASSEGTVLNTEAFF. In DNA, the CDR3 is TGCGCCAGCAGCGAGGGGACAGTTCTGAACACTGAAGCTTTCTTT.

V gene TRBV20-1 combines with J gene TRBJ2-7; the D gene is possibly TRBD1 (6 bases). The CDR3 is 16 amino acids. Per germline, CDR1 DFQATT and CDR2 SNEGSKA (reference sequence). Trimming removed 5 bases at V and 4 bases at J, with 24 bases between. CDR3 amino acids: CSADPSPGQLVYEQYF. Here the CDR3 DNA reads TGCAGTGCTGACCCCTCCCCGGGACAACTGGTATACGAGCAGTACTTC.

This clonotype was observed a handful of times. The chain joins TRBV29-1 to TRBJ2-1; D is perhaps TRBD1 or TRBD2 (6 bases each). From germline, CDR1 is SQVTM and CDR2 ANQGSEA. The CDR3 is made up of 19 amino acids. Trimming cost V 2 bases and J 0 bases, with 23 bases left between them. This CDR3 is CSVESPRGGHLSSYNEQFF. The CDR3 DNA sequence: TGCAGCGTTGAATCCCCTCGAGGGGGGCACTTAAGCTCCTACAATGAGCAGTTCTTC.